The rows below give T cell receptor beta chains drawn from one sample of a study of blood T cell repertoires in COVID-19. Measured with immunoSEQ multiplex PCR; TCRdb has only the in-frame clones, and not every one. The sample contains about 160,000 clones, 70% to 90% of which appear only once. The sample comprised peripheral blood. Source of these receptors: a woman in her seventies with acute or convalescent COVID-19. The CDR3 runs from the conserved cysteine through the conserved F or W. Fields, in order: clone size, V gene, J gene, CDR3 length, D gene, CDR3 DNA, CDR3 protein. The D gene is left open where the match is weak. Clone size appears in some rows only: once, few, many, or a class for an expanded clone.

>NA|TRBV28|TRBJ2-7|12|NA
TGTGCCAGCACGGCCTTGGGCCACGAGCAGTACTTC
CASTALGHEQYF
>NA|TRBV28|TRBJ2-1|16|NA
TGTGCCAGCAGTGGACGGGACTCACACTCCTACAATGAGCAGTTCTTC
CASSGRDSHSYNEQFF
>NA|TRBV18|TRBJ2-7|20|TRBD2
TGTGCCAGCTCCCCCCCCATGGGGACTAGCGGGTCTCTCAAACCCTACGAGCAGTACTTC
CASSPPMGTSGSLKPYEQYF
>NA|TRBV28|TRBJ1-1|12|TRBD1
TGTGCCAGCATAACAGGGGACACTGAAGCTTTCTTT
CASITGDTEAFF
>NA|TRBV25-1|TRBJ1-5|13|TRBD1
TGTGCCAGCAGCCTCACAGGGGATCAGCCCCAGCATTTT
CASSLTGDQPQHF
>NA|TRBV4-2|TRBJ1-2|15|NA
TGTGCCAGCAGCCAAGATAGGGCGGGGTTCTATGGCTACACCTTC
CASSQDRAGFYGYTF
>NA|TRBV6-5|TRBJ1-2|15|NA
TGTGCCAGCAGTTACTCGATGGGGGCCCTCGGTGGCTACACCTTC
CASSYSMGALGGYTF
>once|TRBV6-5|TRBJ1-6|15|TRBD1
TGTGCCAGCATCCCGGCGGGACAGGTTAATTCACCCCTCCACTTT
CASIPAGQVNSPLHF
>NA|TRBV5-1|TRBJ2-5|15|NA
TGCGCCAGCAGCTTGATGGGGGGGCACCAAGAGACCCAGTACTTC
CASSLMGGHQETQYF
>few|TRBV6-2/TRBV6-3|TRBJ2-1|14|NA
TGTGCCAGCAGCCTGGGGGCGGGAGCCGGTGAGCAGTTCTTC
CASSLGAGAGEQFF
>NA|TRBV20-1|TRBJ1-5|14|TRBD1
TGCAGTGCTAGTAAAGGGACAGGGAAACAGCCCCAGCATTTT
CSASKGTGKQPQHF
>NA|TRBV7-3|TRBJ2-5|17|TRBD2
TGTGCCAGCAGCCTCACTAGCGGGAGGGCCAGGCCTGAGACCCAGTACTTC
CASSLTSGRARPETQYF
>NA|TRBV4-3|TRBJ2-2|15|TRBD2
TGCGCCAGCAGCGCCGGGACTAGTAACACCGGGGAGCTGTTTTTT
CASSAGTSNTGELFF
>few|TRBV3-1/TRBV3-2|TRBJ1-2|16|TRBD1
TGTGCCAGCAGCCCCGGGACAGGGGGCCTTCCGGGCGGCTACACCTTC
CASSPGTGGLPGGYTF
>NA|TRBV9|TRBJ2-7|16|TRBD2
TGTGCCAGCAGCGTAGGCACTAGCGGGGGGATGTACGAGCAGTACTTC
CASSVGTSGGMYEQYF
>few|TRBV2|TRBJ2-2|16|TRBD2
TGTGCCAGCAGCCTCCTAGCGGGATCGAACACCGGGGAGCTGTTTTTT
CASSLLAGSNTGELFF
>NA|TRBV18|TRBJ1-2|16|TRBD1
TGTGCCAGCTCACCACCAACAGGGGGCCCGAACTATGGCTACACCTTC
CASSPPTGGPNYGYTF
>NA|TRBV10-3|TRBJ2-3|14|NA
TGTGCCATCAAGGTACAGCAAAGCACAGATACGCAGTATTTT
CAIKVQQSTDTQYF
>NA|TRBV7-9|TRBJ1-6|14|NA
TGTGCCAGCAGCTTAGGTGGGCGGGGGTCACCCCTCCACTTT
CASSLGGRGSPLHF
>NA|TRBV9|TRBJ2-2|12|NA
TGTGCCAGCAGCGAAAAGCCCGGGGAGCTGTTTTTT
CASSEKPGELFF
>NA|TRBV5-1|TRBJ1-4|15|NA
TGCGCCAGCAGCTTGTTAGGAGCAACTAATGAAAAACTGTTTTTT
CASSLLGATNEKLFF
>NA|TRBV15|TRBJ2-1|16|TRBD2
TGTGCCACCAGCAGAGGGACTAGCGGAGCCTACAATGAGCAGTTCTTC
CATSRGTSGAYNEQFF
>NA|TRBV29-1|TRBJ1-2|15|TRBD1
TGCAGCGCTGTCTCCGGGCAGGGGGCGGACTATGGCTACACCTTC
CSAVSGQGADYGYTF
>NA|TRBV4-3|TRBJ1-1|14|TRBD1
TGCGCCAGCAGCGGCAAGGGGGCGAACACTGAAGCTTTCTTT
CASSGKGANTEAFF
>NA|TRBV5-1|TRBJ2-6|16|NA
TGCGCCAGCAGCTTGGAGGCAGGGACTGGGGCCAACGTCCTGACTTTC
CASSLEAGTGANVLTF
>once|TRBV7-2|TRBJ1-5|15|NA
TGTGCCAGCAGCTGGACATCAGGGGTGGATAAGCCCCAGCATTTT
CASSWTSGVDKPQHF
>NA|TRBV21-1|TRBJ2-3|16|NA
TGTGCCAGCAGCAAAGGGGGCAGATGCTGCACAGATACGCAGTATTTT
CASSKGGRCCTDTQYF
>NA|TRBV5-6|TRBJ1-4|14|NA
TGTGCCAGCACAGGGCTTGCAACTAATGAAAAACTGTTTTTT
CASTGLATNEKLFF
>NA|TRBV5-1|TRBJ2-7|16|NA
TGCGCCAGCAGGAAAGGACACCGGGACATCACCTACGAGCAGTACTTC
CASRKGHRDITYEQYF
>NA|TRBV18|TRBJ1-6|15|TRBD1
TGTGCCAGCTCACCGGACAGGCACTATAATTCACCCCTCCACTTT
CASSPDRHYNSPLHF
>NA|TRBV4-2|TRBJ1-2|16|TRBD1
TGTGCCAGCAGCCAAGACCGGGTGACAGGGGCTCGGGGCTACACCTTC
CASSQDRVTGARGYTF
>NA|TRBV5-1|TRBJ1-2|15|TRBD1
TGCGCCAGCAGCAATCTGGGACAGGGGAGTGTTGGCTACACCTTC
CASSNLGQGSVGYTF
>NA|TRBV5-6|TRBJ1-3|13|TRBD1
TGTGCCAGCAACGACAGGGCTGGAAACACCATATATTTT
CASNDRAGNTIYF
>many|TRBV6-5|TRBJ2-2|16|TRBD2
TGTGCCAGCAGTTATCGACTAGCGGGAGGGACCGGGGAGCTGTTTTTT
CASSYRLAGGTGELFF
>few|TRBV2|TRBJ2-1|15|TRBD2
TGTGCCAGCTCAAAAAGGACTAGCAGCAACAATGAGCAGTTCTTC
CASSKRTSSNNEQFF
>NA|TRBV7-9|TRBJ1-2|14|NA
TGTGCCAGCAGCTTGGGTGGACAGAACTATGGCTACACCTTC
CASSLGGQNYGYTF
>once|TRBV19|TRBJ2-3|14|NA
TGTGCCAGTAGTATGGGCAGGAGGACAGATACGCAGTATTTT
CASSMGRRTDTQYF
>NA|TRBV28|TRBJ1-1|15|TRBD1
TGTGCCAGCTACGAACAGGGGGCGGGTCCTCCTGAAGCTTTCTTT
CASYEQGAGPPEAFF
>once|TRBV28|TRBJ1-4|16|TRBD1
TGTGCCAGCAGTTTAGGCACAGGGGTTATTAATGAAAAACTGTTTTTT
CASSLGTGVINEKLFF
>NA|TRBV23-1|TRBJ2-1|14|TRBD2
TGCGCCAGCAGGACGACTAGCGGGTACAATGAGCAGTTCTTC
CASRTTSGYNEQFF
>NA|TRBV5-1|TRBJ1-1|15|NA
TGCGCCAGCAGCTACCCACCTACAGGGTCAGCTGAAGCTTTCTTT
CASSYPPTGSAEAFF
>once|TRBV6-1|TRBJ1-5|17|TRBD1
TGTGCCAGCAGTGAATCGACGGGGACAGGAGCTACCAAGCCCCAGCATTTT
CASSESTGTGATKPQHF
>NA|TRBV5-1|TRBJ1-2|15|NA
TGCGCCAGCAGCTTAGATTTCAGGGGCAACTATGGCTACACCTTC
CASSLDFRGNYGYTF
>NA|TRBV9|TRBJ1-2|15|TRBD1
TGTGCCAGCAGCGAAGGGACAGTTCCCCCCTATGGCTACACCTTC
CASSEGTVPPYGYTF
>NA|TRBV4-2|TRBJ2-1|17|TRBD2
TGTGCCAGCAGCCAAGCCGCCGGGACTACCTCCTACAATGAGCAGTTCTTC
CASSQAAGTTSYNEQFF
>NA|TRBV6-4|TRBJ1-1|13|TRBD1
TGTGCCAGTAGCCGGGACAGAGAGGCTGAAGCTTTCTTT
CASSRDREAEAFF
>NA|TRBV4-2|TRBJ1-3|17|TRBD1
TGTGCCAGCAGCCAAAACGACAGGGCAGGCTCTGGAAACACCATATATTTT
CASSQNDRAGSGNTIYF
>once|TRBV5-8|TRBJ2-2|15|TRBD2
TGTGCCAGCAGCTTTCGACGGGGGGGAGCCGGGGAGCTGTTTTTT
CASSFRRGGAGELFF
>NA|TRBV5-6|TRBJ1-2|16|NA
TGTGCCAGCAGCTTGGTCGGCAGGGAGGACTCCTATGGCTACACCTTC
CASSLVGREDSYGYTF
>few|TRBV5-6|TRBJ1-4|15|TRBD1
TGTGCCAGCAGCGTCTCAGGGGGGACTAATGAAAAACTGTTTTTT
CASSVSGGTNEKLFF
>once|TRBV12-3/TRBV12-4|TRBJ1-4|13|TRBD1
TGTGCCAGCAGTGGACAGGGCGGTGAAAAACTGTTTTTT
CASSGQGGEKLFF
>NA|TRBV27|TRBJ1-6|15|NA
TGTGCCAGCAAACGGCAGAGGGATACCAATTCACCCCTCCACTTT
CASKRQRDTNSPLHF
>NA|TRBV28|TRBJ2-2|13|NA
TGTGCCAGCAGTTTACCCGTAACCGGGGAGCTGTTTTTT
CASSLPVTGELFF
>NA|TRBV7-9|TRBJ2-3|15|NA
TGTGCCAGCAGCGGAGGGACCCTCGCGGGAGATACGCAGTATTTT
CASSGGTLAGDTQYF
>NA|TRBV27|TRBJ2-7|15|TRBD2
TGTGCCAGCAGTTTGTATCGCGGGAGCTCCTACGAGCAGTACTTC
CASSLYRGSSYEQYF
>NA|TRBV4-1|TRBJ2-1|17|TRBD2
TGCGCCAGCAGCCAAGATTTCGGGACTAGCGGGAAGGGTGAGCAGTTCTTC
CASSQDFGTSGKGEQFF
>few|TRBV4-2|TRBJ1-3|16|NA
TGTGCCAGCAGCCAAGATGCAGCCCAGGAAGGAAACACCATATATTTT
CASSQDAAQEGNTIYF